This TCR beta chain emerged from a study of molecular identifiers for immune sequencing clone quantification. Study results and caveats: Barcode collisions between identical TCR molecules could shrink estimates of highly expanded clone sizes.

V lost 6 bases and J lost 8, with 19 bases in between. CDR3 length: 14 residues. The V gene's germline CDR1 is KGHSH and CDR2 LQKENI. From about 19,000 to 1,100,000 sorted cells, naive CD8 libraries were generated with 10%, 30% or 50% RNA. A CD8+CD4-CCR7+CD45RA+ gate was used to sort naive CD8 T cells. One entry per CDR3 protein results from TCRdb running MiXCR on the PCR reads. The top ten hold about 0.75% of the sample, which has approximately 550,000 distinct CDR3 sequences, 25% seen once. This clonotype was seen at least ten times. The antigen remains undetermined. The specimen sequenced was naive CD8+ T cells from blood, with Jurkat cell RNA spiked in. Subset here: FACS-sorted CD8+CD4-CCR7+CD45RA+ naive T cells. The receptor was derived from a human donor in good health. Some libraries in this study had Jurkat cell RNA spiked in. This chain uses TRBV18 with TRBJ1-2; no reliable D call. CDR3: CASSAPTGLRGYTF. The CDR3 DNA is TGTGCCAGCTCCGCCCCCACCGGGCTGAGAGGCTACACCTTC.